This TCR beta chain stems from a study of blood T cell repertoires in COVID-19. Overall study: The study drew acute and convalescent COVID-19 samples from the United States, Italy and Spain. Sources were T cells, B-cell-depleted T cells, or PBMCs; the material itself was cDNA or gDNA.

In the authors' methods: Estimated nucleated cell counts came from reference gene primer amplification. Repertoires were generated with immunoSEQ multiplex PCR, while TCRdb's copy carries only in-frame clones and drops some. The V and J calls and clone size were taken over from that table, and D and trimming were inferred from the DNA. Among over 15,000 clones listed, more than 85% were seen once. This receptor was obtained from a man in his sixties or seventies with acute or convalescent COVID-19. Material: peripheral blood.

For the CDR3, the DNA is TGTGCCAGCAGCTACGGGGGGGGGCTTGAAAAACTGTTTTTT. It is translated as CASSYGGGLEKLFF. The genes are TRBV7-8 and TRBJ1-4, with D tentatively TRBD1 (6 bases). Trimming took 4 bases from V and 7 from J, leaving 13 bases between them. This CDR3 has 14 amino acids. Germline lookup yields CDR1 SGHVS and CDR2 FQNEAQ.